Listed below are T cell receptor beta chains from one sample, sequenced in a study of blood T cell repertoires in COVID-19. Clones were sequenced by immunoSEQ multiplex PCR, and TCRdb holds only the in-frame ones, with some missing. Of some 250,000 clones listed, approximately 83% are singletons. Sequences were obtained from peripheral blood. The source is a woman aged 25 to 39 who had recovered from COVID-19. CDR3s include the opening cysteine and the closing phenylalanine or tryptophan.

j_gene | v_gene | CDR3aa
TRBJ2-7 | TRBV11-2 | CASSPGTPSYEQYF
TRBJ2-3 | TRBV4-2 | CASSPVPGDTDTQYF
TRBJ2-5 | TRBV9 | CASSGGAGGQTGTQYF
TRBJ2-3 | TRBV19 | CASSYPSGGTDTQYF
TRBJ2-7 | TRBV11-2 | CASSPRTSGGSYEQYF
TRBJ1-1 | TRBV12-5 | CASGLVRGGTEAFF
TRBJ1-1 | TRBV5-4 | CASSSQGGLPNTEAFF
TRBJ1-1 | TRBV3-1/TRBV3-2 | CASSQVGDSWRVNTEAFF
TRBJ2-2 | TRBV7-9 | CASSPGTSGGIYTGELFF
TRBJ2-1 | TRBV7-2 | CASSLAGLAGAGNNEQFF